The 9 T cell receptor beta chains given below trace back to one sample, sequenced in a study of T cells in Graves' hyperthyroidism and ophthalmopathy (dated by TCRdb to about 2019). The protocol used for the library was multiplex PCR. This sample was sequenced with an Illumina HiSeq 2000. Amplification of TCR beta CDR3 regions was carried out from RNA transcripts. For the first round of RT-PCR on the TCR CDR3, the HTBI primer set was used together with the Qiagen OneStep RT-PCR kit. The raw public reads went through TCRdb reprocessing: fastp at Q25, MiXCR clone calling, in-frame beta chains kept. Here each entry gathers all rows of one CDR3 protein and keeps the most common genes and DNA. This sample comprises about 700,000 distinct CDR3 sequences, roughly 45% of them detected only once. The ten largest clones take up approximately 6.8% of the sample. Sequenced input: peripheral blood or thyroid tissue (not recorded which). These receptors all come from an adult man with Graves' disease, either hyperthyroidism or ophthalmopathy (not recorded which).

This clonotype was detected many times. V is TRBV29-1 and J is TRBJ2-5; D possibly uses TRBD1 or TRBD2 (6 bases each). The V gene's germline CDR1 is SQVTM and CDR2 ANQGSEA. There are 12 residues in the CDR3. V shed 2 bases and J shed 3 bases, with 7 bases lying between them. The DNA for the CDR3 is TGCAGCGTTGAAAGGGGGGAAGAGACCCAGTACTTC. It specifies CSVERGEETQYF.

The chain employs TRBV19 and TRBJ1-2, with D perhaps matching TRBD1 (6 bases). V was trimmed by 5 bases and J by 2 bases, leaving 12 bases between them. The CDR3 sequence is 14 residues long. Germline V CDR1 and CDR2: LNHDA, SQIVND (reference sequence). The CDR3 loop reads CASSWGRGNYGYTF. The CDR3 region has the DNA TGTGCCAGTAGTTGGGGGCGCGGGAACTATGGCTACACCTTC. The variable domain in full, completed from reference TRBV19 and TRBJ1-2, reads DGGITQSPKYLFRKEGQNVTLSCEQNLNHDAMYWYRQDPGQGLRLIYYSQIVNDFQKGDIAEGYSVSREKKESFPLTVTSAQKNPTAFYLCASSWGRGNYGYTFGSGTRLTVV.

This clonotype was seen a few times. The chain carries TRBV6-5 and TRBJ1-5; possibly TRBD1 for D (6 bases). The germline CDR1 and CDR2 sequences are MNHEY and SVGAGI. This CDR3 comprises 15 residues. The ends were cut back, 0 bases at V and 5 bases at J, with 11 bases in the middle. In nucleotides, the CDR3 is TGTGCCAGCAGTTACTCGGACAGATATTATCAGCCCCAGCATTTT. It is translated as CASSYSDRYYQPQHF.

V usage is TRBV20-1 and J usage is TRBJ2-3, with TRBD2 matching 10 bases. Germline V lookup: CDR1 DFQATT, CDR2 SNEGSKA (reference sequence). The CDR3 length is 14 residues. Trimming at V came to 7 bases and at J to 3 bases, leaving 7 bases not matched to a gene. For the CDR3, the DNA is TGCAGTGTTGAACCGGGACTAGCGACAGATACGCAGTATTTT. It is translated as CSVEPGLATDTQYF.

This clonotype occurred once. This chain joins TRBV20-1 and TRBJ1-5; 8 nucleotides line up with TRBD1. The V and J ends lost 7 bases and 0 bases, in that order; junction bases with no gene match: 8. Germline loops: CDR1 DFQATT, CDR2 SNEGSKA (reference sequence). The CDR3 runs to 15 residues. As DNA, the CDR3 is TGCAGTGTAACAGGGGGGTCCTATAGCAATCAGCCCCAGCATTTT. It is translated as CSVTGGSYSNQPQHF.

This chain uses TRBV14 with TRBJ2-5, with D possibly matching TRBD1 (5 bases). The CDR3 sequence is 13 residues long. The V gene's germline CDR1 is SGHDN and CDR2 FVKESK. V lost 2 bases and J lost 13, with 17 bases in between. The CDR3 nucleotides are TGTGCCAGCAGCCAAAGATGGGGCTTGGGCCGGTACTTC. This codes for CASSQRWGLGRYF.

The chain carries TRBV7-2 and TRBJ1-1, with D maybe TRBD1 (5 bases). This CDR3 contains 14 residues. V lost 5 bases and J 5 bases, leaving 15 bases between the germline ends. In germline, CDR1 is SGHTA, CDR2 FQGNSA. The CDR3 is CASSRQPGWTEAFF. CDR3 nucleotides: TGTGCCAGCAGCAGACAGCCAGGGTGGACTGAAGCTTTCTTT.

This clonotype was detected only a few times. V is TRBV19 and J is TRBJ1-2, with 7 bases fitting TRBD1. The CDR3 is 15 residues long. V shed 6 bases and J 0 bases; nucleotides not matched to a gene: 7. From germline, CDR1 is LNHDA and CDR2 SQIVND (reference sequence). CDR3 region: CASRRQGAANYGYTF. Written as DNA, the CDR3 is TGTGCCAGTAGAAGACAGGGAGCCGCTAACTATGGCTACACCTTC.

This clonotype was found a few times. J is TRBJ1-1 and V is TRBV5-5; D is unresolved. Germline loops: CDR1 SGHKS, CDR2 YYEKEE (reference sequence). The CDR3 is 14 amino acids. V gave up 0 bases and J gave up 2 bases, with 8 bases separating them. This CDR3 reads CASSLGEENTEAFF. In DNA form, the CDR3 reads TGTGCCAGCAGCTTGGGGGAGGAAAACACTGAAGCTTTCTTT.